The present TCR beta chain was sequenced within a study of beta chain features in type 1 diabetes. This clone was seen a handful of times. Reverse transcription of all isolated RNA meant that expressed TCRB transcripts were sequenced. Some clones are missing from TCRdb's copy, which holds only in-frame ones; the method was immunoSEQ multiplex PCR. The sample lists about 620,000 clones; roughly a sixth were seen once. The TCR sequence derives from a man between 18 and 35 years old in good health. Material: naive CD4+ T cells from blood.

The CDR3 DNA is TGTGCCAGCAGCCAGGATCAGACTAGGAGCTCCTACAATGAGCAGTTCTTC. It yields the protein CASSQDQTRSSYNEQFF. This chain uses TRBV4-2 with TRBJ2-1, with D possibly being TRBD2 (6 bases). The CDR3 is 17 residues long. Trimming pared 3 bases from V and 0 bases from J, leaving 15 bases between. CDR1 LGHNA and CDR2 YNFKEQ come from the germline V gene.